A single sample gave rise to the 31 T cell receptor beta chains below, sequenced in a study of control samples from healthy donors and cancer patients. Libraries were prepared by immunoSEQ multiplex PCR; TCRdb keeps only in-frame clonotypes and omits some of them. Counted here are more than 45,000 clones, about 93% occurring once; the ten biggest clones make up about a quarter. Sequencing input: PBMCs. These receptors were collected from a woman between 45 and 65 years old with head and neck cancer.

The genes are TRBV28 and TRBJ2-5; 10 nucleotides line up with TRBD1. This CDR3 contains 16 residues. The J segment lost 6 bases and the V segment lost 3 bases, leaving 10 bases of the junction unmatched. The germline V gene has CDR1 MDHEN and CDR2 SYDVKM. This chain's CDR3 is CASSFRTGGILKTQYF. CDR3 coding DNA: TGTGCCAGCAGTTTCCGGACAGGGGGAATTTTGAAGACCCAGTACTTC.

This chain links TRBV5-1 with TRBJ1-2; TRBD1 is a possible D gene (5 bases). CDR1 and CDR2 from the germline V gene are SGHRS and YFSETQ. This CDR3 region has 14 residues. The ends were cut back, 2 bases at V and 2 bases at J, with 10 bases in the middle. CDR3 sequence: CASSFFDSNYGYTF. CDR3 sequence (DNA): TGCGCCAGCAGCTTTTTCGACAGCAACTATGGCTACACCTTC.

The chain links TRBV5-1 to TRBJ1-3; 8 nucleotides line up with TRBD1. Trimming removed 5 bases from V and 3 bases from J; junction bases left unmatched: 10. Germline assignment: CDR1 SGHRS and CDR2 YFSETQ. The CDR3 has 16 residues. The CDR3 region is CASSYETGAYGNTIYF. Here the CDR3 DNA reads TGCGCCAGCAGTTATGAGACAGGGGCTTATGGAAACACCATATATTTT.

As to this clone: Other DNA sequences from this sample encode an identical CDR3 as well. The chain uses TRBV29-1 and TRBJ1-1; 8 bases fit TRBD1. This CDR3 is built from 18 residues. Germline V CDR1 and CDR2: SQVTM, ANQGSEA. Trimming removed 4 bases from V and 6 bases from J; junction bases left unmatched: 22. CDR3 DNA: TGCAGCGTTGGGGGGACAGGTCGGGGTGATCCTCGGTACGCTGAAGCTTTCTTT. Translated: CSVGGTGRGDPRYAEAFF.

This clone was recorded only once. The J gene is TRBJ2-5, the V gene TRBV12-3 or TRBV12-4; D call uncertain. V was pared by 3 bases and J by 0 bases, with 5 bases between. The CDR3 totals 13 residues. In nucleotides, the CDR3 is TGTGCCAGCAGTTTGGGCTACCAAGAGACCCAGTACTTC. It yields the protein CASSLGYQETQYF.

The chain combines TRBV5-1 with TRBJ2-5, with D perhaps given as TRBD1 or TRBD2 (5 bases each). Between the trimmed V and J ends, which lost 0 bases and 2 bases, there was a span of 5 bases. Per germline, CDR1 SGHRS and CDR2 YFSETQ. There are 13 residues in the CDR3. In nucleotides, the CDR3 is TGCGCCAGCAGCTTGGGGGGGCAAGAGACCCAGTACTTC. Residues: CASSLGGQETQYF.

J is TRBJ1-2 and V is TRBV25-1, with D maybe TRBD1 (6 bases). Germline CDR1 is MGHDK and CDR2 is SYGVNS. This CDR3 is 16 amino acids long. The V end lost 0 bases, the J end lost 6 bases, and 17 bases lay between the germline ends. CDR3 region: CASSEYSPQGKDGYTF. Written as DNA, the CDR3 is TGTGCCAGCAGTGAATATAGCCCCCAGGGGAAGGATGGCTACACCTTC.

Relative to its sample, this clone is medium-sized. This chain links TRBV28 with TRBJ2-7; 7 bases are a match to TRBD1. The CDR3 is 14 amino acids. The V segment lost 3 bases and the J segment 5 bases; nucleotides outside the gene matches: 7. The V gene's germline CDR1 is MDHEN and CDR2 SYDVKM. The DNA of the CDR3 is TGTGCCAGCAGTTTTAGAGGGGGCGCAAACGAGCAGTACTTC. It translates to CASSFRGGANEQYF.

The chain employs TRBV6-2 or TRBV6-3 and TRBJ1-5; a possible D gene is TRBD1 (6 bases). The germline V and J ends were trimmed by 6 bases and 7 bases, with 16 bases remaining between them. Germline CDR1 MNHEY, CDR2 SVGEGT. The CDR3 is 14 residues long. The CDR3, as DNA: TGTGCCAGCAGCCCGGGACAAGAATGGCAGCCCCAGCATTTT. It specifies CASSPGQEWQPQHF.

The rearrangement links TRBV4-2 to TRBJ1-6; the match to TRBD1 covers 8 bases. This CDR3 region has 14 residues. The germline CDR1 and CDR2 sequences are LGHNA and YNFKEQ. Trimming at V came to 3 bases and at J to 7 bases, leaving 2 bases not matched to a gene. Here the CDR3 reads CASSQDRENSPLHF. DNA for the CDR3: TGTGCCAGCAGCCAGGACAGGGAAAATTCACCCCTCCACTTT.

This clone was counted a single time. At one boundary the junction diverges from the germline segment, which might be a read error. The chain is built from TRBV3-1 (or the pseudogene TRBV3-2) and TRBJ2-5; a possible D gene is TRBD2 (5 bases). The germline V gene encodes CDR1 LGHDT and CDR2 YNNKEL (reference sequence). This CDR3 contains 14 residues. In DNA, the CDR3 is TGTGCCAGCTGCCAAGTGGACGGGGTGGAGACCCAGTACTTC. Amino acids: CASCQVDGVETQYF.

The chain employs TRBV6-5 and TRBJ1-6, with a tentative D call TRBD1 (6 bases). With 2 bases removed from V and 6 bases from J, the gap between germline ends came to 11 bases. Germline lookup yields CDR1 MNHEY and CDR2 SVGAGI. This CDR3 spans 15 amino acids. The CDR3 bases are TGTGCCAGCAGTTACGTAACAGGGTCTAATTCACCCCTCCACTTT. Residues: CASSYVTGSNSPLHF.

This clone was found once. The chain has TRBV6-5 and TRBJ1-1; 9 bases fit TRBD1. V gave up 4 bases and J gave up 0 bases; unmatched junction bases: 6. The germline V gene has CDR1 MNHEY and CDR2 SVGAGI. This CDR3 has 16 residues. The CDR3 here is CASSLGQGFMNTEAFF. DNA for the CDR3: TGTGCCAGCAGTTTGGGACAGGGCTTCATGAACACTGAAGCTTTCTTT.

The rearrangement joins TRBV6-5 to TRBJ1-1; TRBD1 matches 9 bases. This CDR3 has 16 amino acids. Per germline, CDR1 MNHEY and CDR2 SVGAGI. Losses at the gene ends were 2 bases for V and 2 bases for J; bases not matched to a gene: 6. Here the CDR3 reads CASSYPGQGGNTEAFF. The CDR3, as DNA: TGTGCCAGCAGTTACCCGGGACAGGGAGGAAACACTGAAGCTTTCTTT.

This chain joins TRBV5-1 and TRBJ2-1; D is undetermined. This CDR3 has 13 residues. The V and J ends lost 4 bases and 5 bases respectively, with 10 bases between them. Germline CDR1 reads SGHRS; CDR2 reads YFSETQ. CDR3 nucleotide sequence: TGCGCCAGCAGCCGCATCCCGGACAATGAGCAGTTCTTC. This encodes CASSRIPDNEQFF.

This sequence joins TRBV6-6 and TRBJ2-1, with a tentative D call TRBD2 (7 bases). Trimming cost V 0 bases and J 9 bases, with 12 bases left between them. Germline assignment: CDR1 MNHNY and CDR2 SVGAGI (reference sequence). The CDR3 contains 14 residues. This CDR3 is CASSYSRGEGEQFF. The CDR3 DNA sequence: TGTGCCAGCAGTTACTCGAGGGGGGAGGGTGAGCAGTTCTTC.

J is TRBJ1-2 and V is TRBV6-5, with 7 nucleotides matching TRBD1. With 0 bases clipped from V and 6 bases from J, the junction kept 4 bases outside the gene matches. The V gene's germline CDR1 is MNHEY and CDR2 SVGAGI. CDR3 size: 14 residues. Written as DNA, the CDR3 is TGTGCCAGCAGTTACTCGGGACAGTTAAATGGCTACACCTTC. This gives the protein CASSYSGQLNGYTF.

This chain connects TRBV18 to TRBJ1-1; D unresolved. Germline CDR1 and CDR2: KGHSH and LQKENI. Trimming took off 1 base at V and 7 bases at J, with 10 bases between the two ends. The CDR3 extends over 13 amino acids. Written as DNA, the CDR3 is TGTGCCAGCTCACCACTACCCGGGAATGAAGCTTTCTTT. This gives the protein CASSPLPGNEAFF.

The CDR3 coding sequence is TGTGCCTGGAGCGCGGACAGGGTTTTTTCCAATAGCAATCAGCCCCAGCATTTT. This sequence encodes CAWSADRVFSNSNQPQHF. The rearrangement joins TRBV30 to TRBJ1-5; 8 positions match TRBD1. The J segment lost 0 bases and the V segment lost 3 bases, leaving 13 bases of the junction unmatched. CDR3 length: 18 amino acids. The germline V gene encodes CDR1 GTSNPN and CDR2 SVGIG (reference sequence).

This sequence joins TRBV2 and TRBJ1-5, with TRBD1 identical over 8 bases. This CDR3 is built from 14 residues. V lost 5 bases to trimming and J lost 2 bases; unmatched junction nucleotides: 2. Germline CDR1 is SNHLY and CDR2 is FYNNEI. CDR3 in amino acids: CASSWTGRNQPQHF. The CDR3 DNA is TGTGCCAGCAGTTGGACAGGGCGCAATCAGCCCCAGCATTTT.

About this clone itself: A read error may produce the germline difference seen at one junction end. V and J are TRBV7-9 and TRBJ1-2, with D possibly being TRBD1 (6 bases). The CDR3 is made up of 15 amino acids. Germline loops: CDR1 SEHNR, CDR2 FQNEAQ (reference sequence). The DNA of the CDR3 is TGTGCCAGCAGCTTATTGGCCAGGGGTAACTCTGGCTACACCTTC. Its protein product is CASSLLARGNSGYTF.

In this sample, this clone turned up once. Written as DNA, the CDR3 is TGTGCCAGCAGTGAACAGGGGGAGACCCAGTACTTC. Its translation: CASSEQGETQYF. The chain carries TRBV2 and TRBJ2-5; tentatively, D is TRBD1 (6 bases). V gave up 2 bases and J gave up 5 bases, with 6 bases separating them. Germline V lookup: CDR1 SNHLY, CDR2 FYNNEI. There are 12 residues in the CDR3.

CDR3 DNA sequence: TGTGCCAGCAGCTTATCATCTAGCGGGAGCACAGATACGCAGTATTTT. Amino acids: CASSLSSSGSTDTQYF. The chain links TRBV7-2 to TRBJ2-3, with TRBD2 identical over 8 bases. This CDR3 contains 16 residues. V shed 2 bases, J shed 0 bases, and the junction held 4 bases outside the gene matches. Germline V gives CDR1 SGHTA, CDR2 FQGNSA.

The J gene is TRBJ1-1, the V gene TRBV9; 8 bases agree with TRBD1. V lost 0 bases to trimming and J lost 0 bases; unmatched junction nucleotides: 4. Germline V lookup: CDR1 SGDLS, CDR2 YYNGEE. This CDR3 contains 16 residues. This CDR3 reads CASSVGTGLMNTEAFF. CDR3 sequence (DNA): TGTGCCAGCAGCGTAGGGACAGGGCTTATGAACACTGAAGCTTTCTTT. The complete variable domain, with remaining parts taken from reference TRBV9 and TRBJ1-1, reads DSGVTQTPKHLITATGQRVTLRCSPRSGDLSVYWYQQSLDQGLQFLIQYYNGEERAKGNILERFSAQQFPDLHSELNLSSLELGDSALYFCASSVGTGLMNTEAFFGQGTRLTVV.

V and J are TRBV5-5 and TRBJ2-1, with 10 bases identical to TRBD2. Germline CDR1 reads SGHKS; CDR2 reads YYEKEE (reference sequence). V dropped 0 bases and J dropped 0; count of bases not matched to a gene: 9. The CDR3 is made up of 19 amino acids. In nucleotides, the CDR3 is TGTGCCAGCAGCTTGGTAGCGGGAGGCCCTTCGACCTCCTACAATGAGCAGTTCTTC. Its translation: CASSLVAGGPSTSYNEQFF.

The V and J genes are TRBV19 and TRBJ2-7; 13 bases map to TRBD2. The junction had 8 bases not matched to a gene; V was cut back by 9 bases and J by 6 bases. The CDR3 spans 14 residues. Germline-derived CDR1 and CDR2 are LNHDA and SQIVND (reference sequence). The CDR3 DNA sequence: TGTGCCAGCGGACTAGCGGGAGTGAGTAGCGAGCAGTACTTC. This sequence encodes CASGLAGVSSEQYF.

The CDR3, as DNA: TGTGCCAGCAGCTACTCCGGCCAGCGGCAAGAGACCCAGTACTTC. Protein sequence: CASSYSGQRQETQYF. This chain joins TRBV7-2 and TRBJ2-5, with TRBD2 as a possible D gene (5 bases). The V gene's germline CDR1 is SGHTA and CDR2 FQGNSA. CDR3 size: 15 residues. Trimming stripped 4 bases from V and 2 bases from J, with 14 bases between.

This rearrangement joins TRBV18 to TRBJ1-2; D is undetermined. The length of the CDR3 is 14 residues. Germline-derived CDR1 and CDR2 are KGHSH and LQKENI. The V end lost 6 bases, the J end lost 4 bases, and 15 bases lay between the germline ends. The CDR3 sequence: CASSTATRGYGYTF. Here the CDR3 DNA reads TGTGCCAGCTCGACCGCGACGAGAGGCTATGGCTACACCTTC.

The chain employs TRBV30 and TRBJ2-3; a possible D gene is TRBD2 (6 bases). The CDR3 consists of 14 residues. CDR1 is GTSNPN, CDR2 SVGIG, per germline (reference sequence). V was shortened by 0 bases and J by 0 bases, with 7 bases between the two germline ends. The DNA for the CDR3 is TGTGCCTGGAGTGTCGGGACTAGCACAGATACGCAGTATTTT. This codes for CAWSVGTSTDTQYF.

The CDR3, as DNA: TGTGCCAGCAGTTTCTCGAGTTATGGCTACACCTTC. Translation: CASSFSSYGYTF. This chain links TRBV28 with TRBJ1-2, with unresolved D. In germline, CDR1 is MDHEN, CDR2 SYDVKM. The CDR3 is 12 residues long. V lost 3 bases to trimming and J lost 5 bases, with 7 bases between them.

V is TRBV19 and J is TRBJ2-3; D possibly corresponds to TRBD1 (6 bases). V lost 5 bases, J lost 3 bases, and 27 bases lay in between. This CDR3 comprises 19 residues. CDR1 and CDR2 (germline): LNHDA, SQIVND (reference sequence). The CDR3 sequence is CASSLPSGAPRVSTDTQYF. In DNA form, the CDR3 reads TGTGCCAGTAGTCTCCCTTCAGGGGCGCCGAGGGTTTCGACAGATACGCAGTATTTT.